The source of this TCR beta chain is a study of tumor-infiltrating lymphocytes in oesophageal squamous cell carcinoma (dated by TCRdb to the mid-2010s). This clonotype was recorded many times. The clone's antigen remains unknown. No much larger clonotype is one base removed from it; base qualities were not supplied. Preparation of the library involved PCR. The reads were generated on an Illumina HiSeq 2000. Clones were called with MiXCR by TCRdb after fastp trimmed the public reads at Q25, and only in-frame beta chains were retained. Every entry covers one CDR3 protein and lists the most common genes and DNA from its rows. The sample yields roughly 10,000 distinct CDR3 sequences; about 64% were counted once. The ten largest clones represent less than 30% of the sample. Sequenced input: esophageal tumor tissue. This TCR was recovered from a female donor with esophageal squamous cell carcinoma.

For the CDR3, the sequence is CASSLLLAGGESVLEQYF. The nucleotide sequence is TGTGCCAGCAGCTTATTGCTAGCGGGAGGAGAGAGCGTCCTCGAGCAGTACTTC. The V and J segments used are TRBV7-8 and TRBJ2-5, and 11 junctional nucleotides match TRBD2. The J call may be faulty, since TRBJ2-7 better matches the DNA end. Based on the germline V gene, the CDR1 and CDR2 sequences are SGHVS and FQNEAQ. CDR3 length: 18 amino acids, cysteine to phenylalanine. The CDR3 DNA has 54 bases and is translated from base 1.